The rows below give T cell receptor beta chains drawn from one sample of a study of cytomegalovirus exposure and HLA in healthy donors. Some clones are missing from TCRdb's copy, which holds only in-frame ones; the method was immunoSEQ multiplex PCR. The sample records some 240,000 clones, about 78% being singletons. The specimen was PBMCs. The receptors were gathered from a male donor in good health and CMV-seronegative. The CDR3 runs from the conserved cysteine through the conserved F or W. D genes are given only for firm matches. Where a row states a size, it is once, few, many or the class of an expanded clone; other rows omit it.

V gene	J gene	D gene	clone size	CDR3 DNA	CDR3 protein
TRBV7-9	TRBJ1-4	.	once	TGTGCCAGCAGCTTACTTCCAGGAGGCAGGTCTAATGAAAAACTGTTTTTT	CASSLLPGGRSNEKLFF
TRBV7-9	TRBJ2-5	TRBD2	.	TGTTCCAGCAGCTTAGCGGGAGGGGGGGAGACCCAGTACTTC	CSSSLAGGGETQYF
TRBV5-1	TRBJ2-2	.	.	TGCGCCAGCAGCTTGCAGGGCGTAAACACCGGGGAGCTGTTTTTT	CASSLQGVNTGELFF
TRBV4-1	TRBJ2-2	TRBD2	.	TGCGCCAGCAGCCAAGACCCCAGCGGGAGTGGCGGGGAGCTGTTTTTT	CASSQDPSGSGGELFF
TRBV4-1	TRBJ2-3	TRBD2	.	TGCGCCAGCAGCCAAGCTTCGGCGGGAGGGGGCACGCAGTATTTT	CASSQASAGGGTQYF
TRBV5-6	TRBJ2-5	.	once	TGTGCCAGCAGCTTGCCCCAGGGTGCCCAAGAGACCCAGTACTTC	CASSLPQGAQETQYF
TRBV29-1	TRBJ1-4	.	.	TGCAGCGCGTCACCGCGGGACGGTCTTAATGAAAAACTGTTTTTT	CSASPRDGLNEKLFF
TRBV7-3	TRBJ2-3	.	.	TGTGCCAGCAGCCCTATACCGGGTGTAACTGCAGATACGCAGTATTTT	CASSPIPGVTADTQYF
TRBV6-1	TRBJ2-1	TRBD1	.	TGTGCCAGCAGTGAAATGGGACAGGGGCTAGGTGAGCAGTTCTTC	CASSEMGQGLGEQFF
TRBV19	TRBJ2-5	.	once	TGTGCCAGTAGTATAGGGGACCTTCGGGAGGAGACCCAGTACTTC	CASSIGDLREETQYF
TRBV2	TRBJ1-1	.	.	TGTGCCAGCAGTGAAGATCGACAGAGGAACACTGAAGCTTTCTTT	CASSEDRQRNTEAFF
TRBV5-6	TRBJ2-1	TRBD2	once	TGTGCCAGCAGCTGGCCGACTAGCGGGAGGGCTGAGCAGTTCTTC	CASSWPTSGRAEQFF
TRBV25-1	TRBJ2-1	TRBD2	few	TGTGCCAGCAGTGAATATATGACTAGCGGGAAGGGTGAGCAGTTCTTC	CASSEYMTSGKGEQFF
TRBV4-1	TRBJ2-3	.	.	TGCGCCAGCAGCCAAGGGCCCAAGGCAGGTGATACGCAGTATTTT	CASSQGPKAGDTQYF
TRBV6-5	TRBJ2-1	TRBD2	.	TGTGCCAGCAGTTACTCGAGAGCGGGAGGCCTCTATGAGCAGTTCTTC	CASSYSRAGGLYEQFF
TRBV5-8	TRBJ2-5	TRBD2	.	TGTGCCAGCAGCACGGGACTAGCGGGAGGGTCAGAGACCCAGTACTTC	CASSTGLAGGSETQYF
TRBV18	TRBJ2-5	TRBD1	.	TGTGCCAGCTCACCATTGGACAGGGGTACCGAGACCCAGTACTTC	CASSPLDRGTETQYF
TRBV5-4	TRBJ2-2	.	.	TGTGCCAGCAGCTCCAGGAACGGAAACGGGGAGCTGTTTTTT	CASSSRNGNGELFF
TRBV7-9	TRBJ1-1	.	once	TGTGCCAGCAGCTTTCCCGTGACAGAGAACACTGAAGCTTTCTTT	CASSFPVTENTEAFF
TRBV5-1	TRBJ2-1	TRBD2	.	TGCGCCAGCAGCTTGGCAGGGACTAGCGCCCCCAATGAGCAGTTCTTC	CASSLAGTSAPNEQFF
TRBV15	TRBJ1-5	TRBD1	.	TGTGCCACCAGCCCAAACAGGGACAGGGGAAATCAGCCCCAGCATTTT	CATSPNRDRGNQPQHF
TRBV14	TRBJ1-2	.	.	TGTGCCAGCAGCCAAGTGGGGGCTCGTTATGGCTACACCTTC	CASSQVGARYGYTF
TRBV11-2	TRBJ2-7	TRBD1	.	TGTGCCAGCAGCCCAGGAGGACAGGGGGCCGTTAAAGAGCAGTACTTC	CASSPGGQGAVKEQYF
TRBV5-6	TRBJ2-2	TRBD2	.	TGTGCCAGCAGCGGACTCGACCTAGCGGGAGGGCCCACCGGGGAGCTGGTTTTT	CASSGLDLAGGPTGELVF
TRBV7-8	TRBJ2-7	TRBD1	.	TGTGCCAGTAGCTTAGTAGGGGGACAGGGTTCCTACGAGCAGTACTTC	CASSLVGGQGSYEQYF
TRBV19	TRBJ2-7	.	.	TGTGCCAGTAGTCCCACCGGGTCCCACTACGAGCAGTACTTC	CASSPTGSHYEQYF
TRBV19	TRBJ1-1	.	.	TGTGCCAGTAGAATACCAGGGAGGAGGAACACTGAAGCTTTCTTT	CASRIPGRRNTEAFF
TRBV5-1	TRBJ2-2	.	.	TGCGCCAGCAGTCCCATCCGGGGAGAGTACGGGGAGCTGTTTTTT	CASSPIRGEYGELFF
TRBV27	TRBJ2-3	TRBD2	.	TGTGCCAGCAGTGCGCCCCGACTAGCGGGAGGGGATACGCAGTATTTT	CASSAPRLAGGDTQYF
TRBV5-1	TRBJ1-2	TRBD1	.	TGCGCCAGCAGCTTGCGGCGACAGGGCCCCTTCTATGGCTACACCTTC	CASSLRRQGPFYGYTF
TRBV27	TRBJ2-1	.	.	TGTGCCAGCAGCGTAACGGGAAATGAGAATGAGCAGTTCTTC	CASSVTGNENEQFF
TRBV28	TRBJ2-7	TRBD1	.	TGTGCCAGCAGTTTTGCTCGAGTACAGGGGGCCTACGAGCAGTACTTC	CASSFARVQGAYEQYF
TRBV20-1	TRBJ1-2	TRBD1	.	TGCAGTGCTTTACAGGGGGCTGGCTACACCTTC	CSALQGAGYTF
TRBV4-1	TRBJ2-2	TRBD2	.	TGCGCCAGCAGCGGATGGCAGGGACTAGCGGGAGATAAGGCCGGGGAGCTGTTTTTT	CASSGWQGLAGDKAGELFF
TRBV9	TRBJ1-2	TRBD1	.	TGTGCCAGCAGCGTAGGGCCAGGGGGCGCCGATGGCTACACCTTC	CASSVGPGGADGYTF
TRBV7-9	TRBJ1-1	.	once	TGTGCCAGCAGCGCGGACGTAGGGGACACTGAAGCTTTCTTT	CASSADVGDTEAFF
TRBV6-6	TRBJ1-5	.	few	TGTGCCAGCAGTTCTGTAAGCAATCAGCCCCAGCATTTT	CASSSVSNQPQHF
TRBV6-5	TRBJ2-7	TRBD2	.	TGTGCCAGCAGTAAGAGCGGGGATCCCTACGAGCAGTACTTC	CASSKSGDPYEQYF
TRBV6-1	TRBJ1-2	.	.	TGTGCCAGCAGTGAAGTGGAAGGGGCCAACTTTTTCTATGGCTACACCTTC	CASSEVEGANFFYGYTF
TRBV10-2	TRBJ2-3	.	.	TGCGCCAGCAGTGGGCAGGGTAGCACAGATACGCAGTATTTT	CASSGQGSTDTQYF
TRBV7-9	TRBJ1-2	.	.	TGTGCCAGCAGCTTACCAGGGAGGGGCTACACCTTC	CASSLPGRGYTF
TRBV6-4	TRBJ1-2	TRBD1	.	TGTGCCAGCAGTGCGACAGGGGGCCCCGGGATCGGCTACACCTTC	CASSATGGPGIGYTF
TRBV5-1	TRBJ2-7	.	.	TGCGCCAGCAGCCCCCGGGACAACTACGAGCAGTACTTC	CASSPRDNYEQYF
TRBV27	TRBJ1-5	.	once	TGTGCCAGCAGGATACAGGGACGGAGCAATCAGCCCCAGCATTTT	CASRIQGRSNQPQHF
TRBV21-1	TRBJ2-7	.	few	TGTGCCAGCAGCAATTCGGGTCGGCGATCCTCCTACGAGCAGTACTTC	CASSNSGRRSSYEQYF
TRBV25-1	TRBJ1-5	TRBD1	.	TGTGCCAGCAGACAGGGGAGCAATCAGCCCCAGCATTTT	CASRQGSNQPQHF
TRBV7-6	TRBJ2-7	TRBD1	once	TGTGCCAGCAGCTTAATCTTGAGCGGGACAGGGAGGGACTACGAGCAGTACTTC	CASSLILSGTGRDYEQYF
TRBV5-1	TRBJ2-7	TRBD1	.	TGCGCCAGCAGCTTGGATGGACAGGTAGCCTACGAGCAGTACTTC	CASSLDGQVAYEQYF
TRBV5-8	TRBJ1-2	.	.	TGTGCCAGCAGCCTGTCGGGTACCGCCGTTGGCTACACCTTC	CASSLSGTAVGYTF
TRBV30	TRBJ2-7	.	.	TGTGCCTGGAGTCCCCCACCCGGGACTGCGACCTACGAGCAGTACTTC	CAWSPPPGTATYEQYF
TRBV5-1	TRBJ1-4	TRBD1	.	TGCGCCAGCAGCCGGGACAGGGGGAATGAAAAACTGTTTTTT	CASSRDRGNEKLFF
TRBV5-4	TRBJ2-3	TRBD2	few	TGTGCCAGCAGGCCGGCGGGGCGGGAGGGCCATACGCAGTATTTT	CASRPAGREGHTQYF
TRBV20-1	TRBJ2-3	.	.	TGCAGATTAACAGGGCCAGATACGCAGTATTTT	CRLTGPDTQYF
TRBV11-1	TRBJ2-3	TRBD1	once	TGTGCCACCAAACCTGACAGGGCTACAGATACGCAGTATTTT	CATKPDRATDTQYF
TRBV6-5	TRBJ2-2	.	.	TGTGCCAGCAGGGTCGGGAAGACCGGGGAGCTGTTTTTT	CASRVGKTGELFF
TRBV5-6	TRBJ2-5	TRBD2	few	TGTGCCAGCAGCCCAGCGGGAGTGGAGACCCAGTACTTC	CASSPAGVETQYF
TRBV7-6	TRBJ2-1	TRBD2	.	TGTGCCAGCAGCTTAGTCGGGACTAGCGGGAAGTACTACAATGAGCAGTTCTTC	CASSLVGTSGKYYNEQFF